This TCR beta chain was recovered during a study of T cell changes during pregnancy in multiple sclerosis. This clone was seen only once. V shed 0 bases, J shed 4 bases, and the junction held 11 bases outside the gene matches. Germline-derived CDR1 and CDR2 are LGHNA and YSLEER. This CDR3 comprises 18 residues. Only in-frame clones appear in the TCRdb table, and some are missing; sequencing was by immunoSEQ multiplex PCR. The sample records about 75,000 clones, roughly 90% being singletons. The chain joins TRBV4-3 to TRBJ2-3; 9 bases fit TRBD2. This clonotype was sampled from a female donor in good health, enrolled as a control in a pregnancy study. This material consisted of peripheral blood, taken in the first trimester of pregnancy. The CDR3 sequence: CASSQDRGGRAWADTQYF. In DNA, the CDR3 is TGCGCCAGCAGCCAAGATCGTGGCGGGAGGGCCTGGGCAGATACGCAGTATTTT.